This record concerns one T cell receptor beta chain sequence. This entry comes from a study of CD8+ T cells in alopecia areata. Looking at the study overall: Oral tofacitinib (5 to 10 mg twice daily) was administered to treated patients.

Peripheral blood, together with lesional scalp punch biopsies, was collected from alopecia areata patients. RNA was extracted and reverse transcribed into cDNA as the sequencing template. TCRdb's copy holds only in-frame clones and misses some; the assay was immunoSEQ multiplex PCR. The table has around 160,000 clones, more than 40% seen once. Material for sequencing was CD4+ T cells sorted from blood. This sequence was found in a human donor with alopecia areata.

This CDR3 reads CSVRKGPESSYEQYF. Here the CDR3 DNA reads TGCAGCGTCCGAAAGGGTCCTGAGAGCTCCTACGAGCAGTACTTC. The chain recombines TRBV29-1 with TRBJ2-7; D remains unclear. The V and J ends lost 6 bases and 0 bases respectively, with 18 bases between them. The CDR3 has 15 residues. Germline-derived CDR1 and CDR2 are SQVTM and ANQGSEA.